These 13 T cell receptor beta chains were all obtained from the same sample, sequenced in a study of shared clonotypes between healthy human individuals. Libraries were prepared by immunoSEQ multiplex PCR; TCRdb keeps only in-frame clonotypes and omits some of them. The data show under 850,000 clones, 72% seen once. Material: memory CD4+ T cells sorted from blood. Subset indicated: CD45RA-negative fraction. Receptor source: a young woman in good health.

The genes are TRBV5-4 and TRBJ2-5; D may be TRBD2 (5 bases). The germline gives CDR1 SGHNT, CDR2 YYREEE (reference sequence). The V end was cut by 4 bases, the J end by 2 bases, with 9 bases between. The length of the CDR3 is 13 residues. The CDR3 sequence: CASSEGPQETQYF. In nucleotides, the CDR3 is TGTGCCAGCAGCGAGGGTCCTCAAGAGACCCAGTACTTC.

This chain links TRBV9 with TRBJ2-6; 11 bases are shared with TRBD2. The germline V gene has CDR1 SGDLS and CDR2 YYNGEE. Trimming took 0 bases from V and 1 from J; bases not matched to a gene: 12. The CDR3 spans 21 residues. CDR3 in DNA: TGTGCCAGCAGCGTAGACCGGACTAGCGGGTCCTCGGGGTCTGGGGCCAACGTCCTGACTTTC. It yields the protein CASSVDRTSGSSGSGANVLTF.

The gene calls are TRBV27 and TRBJ2-5; D might be TRBD2 (6 bases). Trimming left V 5 bases short and J 1 base short, with 20 bases between. CDR3 length equals 17 residues. Germline V gene sequence: CDR1 MNHEY, CDR2 SMNVEV (reference sequence). The CDR3 loop reads CASSGGTLAGTQETQYF. The CDR3 nucleotides are TGTGCCAGCAGTGGAGGGACCTTGGCGGGGACCCAAGAGACCCAGTACTTC.

The rearrangement uses TRBV11-2 and TRBJ2-5; D gene unclear. The DNA end is a closer match to TRBJ2-7, so the J assignment may be wrong. This CDR3 is built from 16 residues. The germline V gene has CDR1 SGHAT and CDR2 FQNNGV. The CDR3 loop is CASSLDLWTDVSEQYF. Here the CDR3 DNA reads TGTGCCAGCAGCTTAGATCTCTGGACGGACGTATCCGAGCAGTACTTC.

The rearrangement uses TRBV4-1 and TRBJ2-3; D remains unclear. CDR3 length: 15 residues. V was shortened by 0 bases and J by 4 bases, with 11 bases between the two germline ends. Germline assignment: CDR1 MGHRA and CDR2 YSYEKL. For the CDR3, the DNA is TGCGCCAGCAGCCAAGATTATACTTTTGCAGATACGCAGTATTTT. Amino acids: CASSQDYTFADTQYF.

In DNA form, the CDR3 reads TGTGCCAGCAGGGGGGACAGAATAGTCTCTGAAGCTTTCTTT. This sequence encodes CASRGDRIVSEAFF. The chain links TRBV6-5 to TRBJ1-1; 7 nucleotides line up with TRBD1. The ends lost 6 bases at V and 6 bases at J; junction bases unmatched: 10. Per the germline V gene, CDR1 is MNHEY and CDR2 is SVGAGI. This CDR3 region has 14 residues.

This chain joins TRBV19 and TRBJ2-2; perhaps TRBD1 as D (6 bases). CDR3 size: 14 residues. V dropped 7 bases and J dropped 2 bases, with 11 bases sitting between them. CDR1 is LNHDA and CDR2 is SQIVND in the germline V gene (reference sequence). The CDR3, as DNA: TGTGCCAGTACCCAGGGGATAAACACCGGGGAGCTGTTTTTT. It specifies CASTQGINTGELFF.

The genes are TRBV10-1 and TRBJ2-7; tentative D call: TRBD2 (7 bases). CDR3 length: 15 residues. V lost 0 bases and J 8 bases, leaving 17 bases between the germline ends. CDR1 is WNHNN and CDR2 is SYGVQD in the germline V gene (reference sequence). The CDR3, as DNA: TGCGCCAGCAGTGAGTCTGGAGGACTAGGGGGAAAGCAGTACTTC. Translated, it gives CASSESGGLGGKQYF.

The rearrangement links TRBV14 to TRBJ2-1; D is undetermined. The CDR3 is made up of 14 amino acids. The germline V and J ends were trimmed by 6 bases and 5 bases, with 14 bases remaining between them. Germline V gene data show CDR1 as SGHDN and CDR2 as FVKESK. CDR3 coding DNA: TGTGCCAGCAGTAGTAAGGTCTGGCACAATGAGCAGTTCTTC. Amino acids: CASSSKVWHNEQFF.

V is TRBV7-3 and J is TRBJ2-1; TRBD2 matches 10 bases. Germline V lookup: CDR1 SGHTA, CDR2 FQGTGA. This CDR3 is 16 amino acids long. V trimming: 5 bases; J trimming: 6 bases; junction bases outside the gene matches: 10. Here the CDR3 DNA reads TGTGCCAGCAGCCCCCGAGTAGCGGGAGGAACCAATGAGCAGTTCTTC. It specifies CASSPRVAGGTNEQFF.

This clone was recorded a few times. This chain's CDR3 is CASTAMGLAGDEQYF. The CDR3 DNA sequence: TGTGCCAGCACTGCCATGGGACTAGCGGGAGATGAGCAGTACTTC. The chain recombines TRBV28 with TRBJ2-5; 14 bases are a match to TRBD2. CDR1 MDHEN and CDR2 SYDVKM come from the germline V gene. The CDR3 contains 15 residues. V shed 7 bases and J 11 bases; nucleotides not matched to a gene: 12.

The chain recombines TRBV5-1 with TRBJ2-3, with a weak D call TRBD2 (6 bases). Trimming pared 5 bases from V and 1 base from J, leaving 11 bases between. Germline V gene data show CDR1 as SGHRS and CDR2 as YFSETQ. The CDR3 spans 14 residues. The CDR3 sequence: CASSWSSGTDTQYF. The DNA for the CDR3 is TGCGCCAGCAGTTGGTCTAGCGGCACAGATACGCAGTATTTT.

The chain combines TRBV7-2 with TRBJ2-3, with a weak D call TRBD1 (5 bases). This CDR3 region has 14 residues. V was clipped by 5 bases and J by 6 bases, with 15 bases between them. Germline values: CDR1 SGHTA, CDR2 FQGNSA. CDR3 DNA: TGTGCCAGCAGCCCAGGGCCCTCCCGGGATACGCAGTATTTT. Amino acid sequence: CASSPGPSRDTQYF.